Included here is one T cell receptor (beta chain) sequence, with context. Its antigen is unknown. The CDR3 runs 13 residues. Per germline, CDR1 LNHDA and CDR2 SQIVND (reference sequence). Trimming took off 8 bases at V and 0 bases at J, with 8 bases between the two ends. The data were taken from a study of cytomegalovirus exposure and HLA in healthy donors. General observations from the study: Rare sequences made up most TCRs, while some public TCRs were found in many donors. It was reported in a later analysis that an Asian-associated ancestry cluster showed fewer N-insertions than the approximately 670-donor mean.

PCR amplification relied on 60 Vbeta primers (plus 13 Jbeta primers). Generated by immunoSEQ multiplex PCR, the TCRdb table keeps only in-frame clones and is missing some. The table has 210,000 or so clones, 77% seen once. This receptor was identified in a woman aged 55-70 years in good health and CMV-seropositive. The sample comprised PBMCs. The chain carries TRBV19 and TRBJ1-5; a weak D match, TRBD1 (6 bases). The CDR3 bases are TGTGCCAGTTCAGGGGATAGCAATCAGCCCCAGCATTTT. This translates into CASSGDSNQPQHF.